This T cell receptor beta chain comes out of a study of blood T cells in healthy people across ages. Trimming took off 11 bases at V and 3 bases at J, with 28 bases between the two ends. This CDR3 has 17 amino acids. It was with a sample-barcoded 5' primer and a J-beta primer mix that a second PCR of about 7 to 12 cycles was run. TCRdb re-called the 5' RACE reads with MiXCR, one entry per CDR3 protein. This table has 1.5 million or so distinct CDR3 sequences, approximately 42% appearing once. This clonotype has more than one count but fewer than ten. The specimen sequenced was blood. V usage is TRBV12-3 or TRBV12-4 and J usage is TRBJ2-5; weak D call: TRBD1 (5 bases). The origin of this receptor is a woman aged 18-30 years in good health. CDR3 DNA: TGTGCCTCCGCCAGGGCTCCTGACCTTGGGGTAAAAGAGACCCAGTACTTC. It encodes CASARAPDLGVKETQYF.